These 9 T cell receptor beta chains were all obtained from the same sample, sequenced in a study of T cell repertoires in cytomegalovirus infection. TCRdb redid the calling of the reads with MiXCR, one entry per CDR3 protein. The data hold around 490,000 distinct CDR3 sequences, with about 25% observed a single time. Sequencing was performed on PBMCs. The receptors stem from a human donor in good health (CMV status not recorded). Some clones in this sample may be carry-over from other donors' samples.

This clonotype was seen many times. The V call is TRBV10-3, the J call TRBJ2-3; D gene ambiguous. The CDR3 contains 14 residues. V dropped 0 bases and J dropped 6 bases, with 10 bases sitting between them. The germline V gene encodes CDR1 ENHRY and CDR2 SYGVKD. The CDR3 here is CAISESMEIDTQYF. The CDR3 DNA reads as TGTGCCATCAGTGAGTCGATGGAGATCGATACGCAGTATTTT.

This rearrangement joins TRBV19 to TRBJ2-1, with D perhaps assigned TRBD1 or TRBD2 (5 bases each). Germline loops: CDR1 LNHDA, CDR2 SQIVND (reference sequence). The CDR3 contains 16 residues. Trimming removed 7 bases at V and 4 bases at J, with 20 bases between. The CDR3: CASTVSGTHIYNEQFF. As DNA, the CDR3 is TGTGCCAGTACTGTCTCCGGGACCCACATTTACAATGAGCAGTTCTTC.

The rearrangement links TRBV7-9 to TRBJ1-1; TRBD1 matches 9 bases. Germline trimming cut 1 base from V and 3 bases from J; bases unmatched to any gene: 15. Germline V lookup: CDR1 SEHNR, CDR2 FQNEAQ (reference sequence). CDR3 length: 19 amino acids. The CDR3, as DNA: TGTGCCAGCAGCTTAGAACTCACGGGACAGGGCCAATGGGACACTGAAGCTTTCTTT. The encoded protein is CASSLELTGQGQWDTEAFF. Drawing the rest from reference TRBV7-9 and TRBJ1-1, the complete variable domain is DTGVSQNPRHKITKRGQNVTFRCDPISEHNRLYWYRQTLGQGPEFLTYFQNEAQLEKSRLLSDRFSAERPKGSFSTLEIQRTEQGDSAMYLCASSLELTGQGQWDTEAFFGQGTRLTVV.

The V and J genes are TRBV20-1 and TRBJ2-1, with 10 bases fitting TRBD1. The germline V gene encodes CDR1 DFQATT and CDR2 SNEGSKA (reference sequence). CDR3 length equals 15 residues. Trimming cost V 3 bases and J 9 bases; bases outside gene matches: 11. CDR3 coding DNA: TGCAGTGCTAGGGGCCTCGGGACAGGGGCTAGTGAGCAGTTCTTC. Translated: CSARGLGTGASEQFF.

This clonotype was counted ten times or more. The chain employs TRBV7-2 and TRBJ2-5, with D unresolved. Germline values: CDR1 SGHTA, CDR2 FQGNSA. V was trimmed by 4 bases and J by 4 bases, leaving 16 bases between them. The length of the CDR3 is 15 residues. CDR3 coding DNA: TGTGCCAGCAGCTCTCACGTAGTTCTCGCAGAGACCCAGTACTTC. This encodes CASSSHVVLAETQYF.

This clonotype showed up just a few times. The V gene is TRBV7-9, the J gene TRBJ2-6, with D possibly TRBD1 on 5 matching bases. V was cut by 5 bases and J by 2 bases, with 13 bases left in between. The germline gives CDR1 SEHNR, CDR2 FQNEAQ (reference sequence). This CDR3 spans 16 amino acids. Here the CDR3 reads CASSNYQGAGANVLTF. The CDR3 bases are TGTGCCAGCAGCAACTACCAGGGTGCTGGGGCCAACGTCCTGACTTTC.

The chain carries TRBV7-6 and TRBJ1-1, with a weak D call TRBD1 (5 bases). Germline CDR1 reads SGHVS; CDR2 reads FNYEAQ. Trimming shortened V by 1 base and J by 6 bases, and 12 bases separated the two germline ends. The CDR3 is made up of 14 amino acids. The CDR3 region is CASSLEGTRAEAFF. The DNA for the CDR3 is TGTGCCAGCAGCTTAGAGGGCACCAGGGCTGAAGCTTTCTTT.

Comment on this clonotype: One end of the junction fails to match germline, which may point to a read error. The chain couples TRBV7-3 to TRBJ2-7; 8 bases map to TRBD1. Germline CDR1 reads SGHTA; CDR2 reads FQGTGA. The CDR3 is 16 residues long. CDR3 residues: CASSVTGTGLTYEQYF. In nucleotides, the CDR3 is TGTGCCAGCAGCGTAACCGGGACAGGCCTTACCTACGAGCAGTACTTC.

This clonotype came up a few times. The V call is TRBV12-5, the J call TRBJ2-7; 10 bases are a match to TRBD2. Germline CDR1 is LGHNT and CDR2 is FRNRAP. CDR3 length: 16 amino acids. The ends lost 0 bases at V and 6 bases at J; junction bases unmatched: 8. Here the CDR3 DNA reads TGTGCTAGTGGTTTGGTAGTTAGCGGGAGGAGCGGCGAGCAGTACGTC. Protein product: CASGLVVSGRSGEQYV.